The entry below gives a single TCR beta chain sequence along with its context. Its antigen is not known. This entry belongs to a study of cytomegalovirus exposure and HLA in healthy donors. A multiplex PCR was run with 60 Vbeta primers and 13 Jbeta primers. Sequencing used immunoSEQ multiplex PCR; TCRdb keeps in-frame clones, though not all of them. The sample shows about 180,000 clones, around 80% of them seen only once. The CDR3 is made up of 17 amino acids. The V gene end was trimmed by 7 bases and the J gene end by 3 bases; junction bases not matched to a gene: 9. Germline V gene data show CDR1 as LNHDA and CDR2 as SQIVND (reference sequence). Study results and limitations: Donor immune exposure was known only as CMV serostatus. One variant, a missense change in DCLRE1C, was linked in a later analysis to TCR beta V- and J-gene trimming. For most TCR beta V segments, an earlier analysis put the productive rate at about 90% or about 30% of the time. Reports described diagnosis of cytomegalovirus status by the classifier as highly specific and sensitive.

The material sequenced was PBMCs. This receptor was taken from a girl aged 10-17 years in good health and CMV-seropositive. The chain is built from TRBV19 and TRBJ2-3; 14 bases match TRBD2. The CDR3 DNA follows: TGTGCCAGTAACAAAGGGACTAGCGGGAGACCAACAGATACGCAGTATTTT. It translates to CASNKGTSGRPTDTQYF.